This T cell receptor beta chain stems from a study of glioma-infiltrating T cells. Background on the study: Glioblastomas were WHO grade IV, sampled at first diagnosis; low-grade were grade II.

Germline-derived CDR1 and CDR2 are MNHNY and SVGAGI (reference sequence). The CDR3 extends over 18 amino acids. Trimming cost V 2 bases and J 0 bases; bases outside gene matches: 7. TCR alpha and beta CDR3 regions were amplified from RNA using iRepertoire nested multiplex PCR. One-step reverse transcription and amplification started from approximately 100-400 ng of tissue mRNA or PBMC total RNA. TCRdb called the multiplex PCR reads again in MiXCR, with one record for every CDR3 protein. Here the sample spans about 380,000 distinct CDR3 sequences, around 38% being singletons. The table lists this clonotype with many counts. What it binds is not known. Study-wide results and limits: Non-neoplastic patients had below-expected tissue-blood divergence, while all gliomas exceeded expectation.

Sequencing was carried out using glioma tissue, nonneoplastic brain tissue, or PBMCs (not recorded which). This chain links TRBV6-6 with TRBJ2-7; TRBD2 aligns across 13 bases. The source is a human donor with low-grade glioma or glioblastoma, undergoing nonglioma brain surgery, or in good health (not recorded which). CDR3 nucleotide sequence: TGTGCCAGCAGTTACAGCGGGACTAGCGGGAAGAGCTCCTACGAGCAGTACTTC. Residues: CASSYSGTSGKSSYEQYF.